This T cell receptor beta chain came from a study of CD8+ T cells in alopecia areata. Once RNA had been extracted, it was reverse transcribed into cDNA to act as the sequencing template. Using immunoSEQ multiplex PCR, the repertoire was profiled, and TCRdb retains in-frame clones only, with some absent. The table includes hundreds of thousands of clones, 60% detected once. CDR3 length: 12 residues. Germline V lookup: CDR1 SEHNR, CDR2 FQNEAQ (reference sequence). Trimming took off 5 bases at V and 8 bases at J, with 12 bases between the two ends. This clone was observed a single time. Treatment denoted: oral pan-JAK inhibitor, 5-10 mg twice daily.

Sequencing used CD4+ T cells sorted from blood, obtained at approximately week 51, from a patient treated with tofacitinib. This TCR was recovered from a human donor with alopecia areata. The chain carries TRBV7-9 and TRBJ2-5; D gene unclear. Written as DNA, the CDR3 is TGTGCCAGCAGCATCTCCCAGGCAACCCAGTACTTC. It translates to CASSISQATQYF.